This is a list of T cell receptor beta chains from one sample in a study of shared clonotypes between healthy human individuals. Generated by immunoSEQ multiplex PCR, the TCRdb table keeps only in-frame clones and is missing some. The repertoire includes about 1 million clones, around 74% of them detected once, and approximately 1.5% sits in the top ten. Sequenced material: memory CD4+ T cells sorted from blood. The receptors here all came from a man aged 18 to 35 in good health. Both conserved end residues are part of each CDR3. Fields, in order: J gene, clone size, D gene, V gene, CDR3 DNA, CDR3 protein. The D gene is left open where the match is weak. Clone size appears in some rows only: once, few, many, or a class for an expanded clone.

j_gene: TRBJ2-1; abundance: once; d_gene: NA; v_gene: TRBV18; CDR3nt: TGTGCCAGCTCACCAGGCGCAGAGTCCTACAATGAGCAGTTCTTC; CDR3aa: CASSPGAESYNEQFF
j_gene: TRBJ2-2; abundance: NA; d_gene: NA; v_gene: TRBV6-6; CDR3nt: TGTGCCCTTTCGAATGGGGTGAGCACCGGGGAGCTGTTTTTT; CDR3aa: CALSNGVSTGELFF
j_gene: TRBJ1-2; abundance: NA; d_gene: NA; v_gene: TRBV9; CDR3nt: TGTGCCAGCAGGGATTTAAGGGGGGGAAGCTACACCTTC; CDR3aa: CASRDLRGGSYTF
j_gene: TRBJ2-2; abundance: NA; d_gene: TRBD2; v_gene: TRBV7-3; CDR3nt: TGTGCCAGCAGCCCCAGCGGGGGGGCCAACACCGGGGAGCTGTTTTTT; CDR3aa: CASSPSGGANTGELFF
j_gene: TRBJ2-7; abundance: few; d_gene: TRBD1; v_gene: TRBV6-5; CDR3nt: TGTGCCAGCAGGAGAGGGGGACAGCACGAGCAGTACTTC; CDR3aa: CASRRGGQHEQYF
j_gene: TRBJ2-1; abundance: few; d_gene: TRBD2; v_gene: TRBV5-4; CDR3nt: TGTGCCAGCAAGGGCGGGGGGGCGAACTACAATGAGCAGTTCTTC; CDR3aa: CASKGGGANYNEQFF
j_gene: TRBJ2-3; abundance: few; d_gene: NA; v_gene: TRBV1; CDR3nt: TGCACCAGCGGACCAAGACTAGCGGGGGGGCGGTTCACAGATACGCAGTATTTT; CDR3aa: CTSGPRLAGGRFTDTQYF
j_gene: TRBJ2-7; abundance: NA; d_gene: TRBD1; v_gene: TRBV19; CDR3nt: TGTGCCAGTAGCCCTGGGGACAGGAACTACGAGCAGTACTTC; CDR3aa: CASSPGDRNYEQYF
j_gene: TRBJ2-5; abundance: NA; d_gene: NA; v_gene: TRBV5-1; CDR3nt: TGCGCCAGCACCCCCGAAGGGGGGCCGGTGGCCCAGTACTTC; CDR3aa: CASTPEGGPVAQYF
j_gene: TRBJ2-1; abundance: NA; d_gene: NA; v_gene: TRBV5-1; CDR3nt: TGCGCCAGCAGCGGCCGGGACACTAACAATGAGCAGTTCTTC; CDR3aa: CASSGRDTNNEQFF
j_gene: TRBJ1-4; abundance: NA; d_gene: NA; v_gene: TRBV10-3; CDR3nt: TGTGCCATCAGTGTGGACAGTAATGAAAAACTGTTTTTT; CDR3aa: CAISVDSNEKLFF
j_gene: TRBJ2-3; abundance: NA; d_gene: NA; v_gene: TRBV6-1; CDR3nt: TGTGCCAGCAGTGGAGCTAGTCAGGCAGATACGCAGTATTTT; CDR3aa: CASSGASQADTQYF